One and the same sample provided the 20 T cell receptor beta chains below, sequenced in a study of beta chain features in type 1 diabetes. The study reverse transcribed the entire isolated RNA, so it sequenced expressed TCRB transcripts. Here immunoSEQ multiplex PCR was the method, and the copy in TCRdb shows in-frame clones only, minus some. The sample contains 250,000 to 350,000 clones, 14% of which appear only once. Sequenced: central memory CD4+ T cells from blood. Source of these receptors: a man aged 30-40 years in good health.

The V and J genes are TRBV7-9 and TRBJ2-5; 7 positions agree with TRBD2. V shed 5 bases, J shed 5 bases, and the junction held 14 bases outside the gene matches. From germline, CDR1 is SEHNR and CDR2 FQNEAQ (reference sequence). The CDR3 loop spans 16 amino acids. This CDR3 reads CASSPGPSGAGETQYF. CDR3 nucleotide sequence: TGTGCCAGCAGCCCTGGCCCCTCCGGAGCGGGGGAGACCCAGTACTTC.

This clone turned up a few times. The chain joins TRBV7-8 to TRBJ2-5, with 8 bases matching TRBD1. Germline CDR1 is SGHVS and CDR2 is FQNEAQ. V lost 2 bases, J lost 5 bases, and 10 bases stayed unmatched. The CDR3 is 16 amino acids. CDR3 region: CASSLSRGQGGETQYF. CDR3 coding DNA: TGTGCCAGCAGCTTAAGCAGGGGGCAAGGAGGGGAGACCCAGTACTTC.

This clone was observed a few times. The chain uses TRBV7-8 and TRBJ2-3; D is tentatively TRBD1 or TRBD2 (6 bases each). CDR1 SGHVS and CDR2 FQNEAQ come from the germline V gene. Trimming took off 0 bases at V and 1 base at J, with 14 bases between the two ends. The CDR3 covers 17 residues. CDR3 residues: CASSLASGQRGTDTQYF. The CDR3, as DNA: TGTGCCAGCAGCTTAGCCTCCGGACAGCGGGGCACAGATACGCAGTATTTT. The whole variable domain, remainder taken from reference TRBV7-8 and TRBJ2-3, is GAGVSQSPRYKVAKRGQDVALRCDPISGHVSLFWYQQALGQGPEFLTYFQNEAQLDKSGLPSDRFFAERPEGSVSTLKIQRTQQEDSAVYLCASSLASGQRGTDTQYFGPGTRLTVL.

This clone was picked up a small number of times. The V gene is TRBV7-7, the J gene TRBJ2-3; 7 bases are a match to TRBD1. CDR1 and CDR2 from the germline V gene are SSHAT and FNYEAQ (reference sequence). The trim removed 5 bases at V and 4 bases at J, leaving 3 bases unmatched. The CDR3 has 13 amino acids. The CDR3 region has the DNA TGTGCCAGCAGCAGACAGGGATCAGATACGCAGTATTTT. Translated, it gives CASSRQGSDTQYF.

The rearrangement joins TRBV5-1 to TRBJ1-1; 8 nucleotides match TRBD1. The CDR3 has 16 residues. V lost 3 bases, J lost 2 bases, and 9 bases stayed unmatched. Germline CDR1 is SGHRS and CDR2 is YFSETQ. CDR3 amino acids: CASSSQPGQGNTEAFF. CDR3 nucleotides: TGCGCCAGCAGCTCTCAGCCAGGACAGGGAAACACTGAAGCTTTCTTT.

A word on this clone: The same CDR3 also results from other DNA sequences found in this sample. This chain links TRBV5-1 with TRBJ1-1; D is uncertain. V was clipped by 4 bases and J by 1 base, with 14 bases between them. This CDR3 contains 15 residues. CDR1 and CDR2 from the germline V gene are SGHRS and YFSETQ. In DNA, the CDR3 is TGCGCCAGCAGCCCTGGAGGCGCACGGAACACTGAAGCTTTCTTT. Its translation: CASSPGGARNTEAFF.

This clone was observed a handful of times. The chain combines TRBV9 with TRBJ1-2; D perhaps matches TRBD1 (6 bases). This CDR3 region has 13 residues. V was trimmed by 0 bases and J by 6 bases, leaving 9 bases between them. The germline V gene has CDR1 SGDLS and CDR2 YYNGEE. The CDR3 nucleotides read TGTGCCAGCAGCGTAGGGACAGAGGATGGCTACACCTTC. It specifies CASSVGTEDGYTF.

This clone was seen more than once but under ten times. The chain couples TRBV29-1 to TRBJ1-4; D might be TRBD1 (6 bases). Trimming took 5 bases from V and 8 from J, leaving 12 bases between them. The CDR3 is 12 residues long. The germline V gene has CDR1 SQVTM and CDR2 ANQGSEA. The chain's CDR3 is CSVKGGPEKLFF. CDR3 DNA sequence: TGCAGCGTTAAGGGGGGGCCCGAAAAACTGTTTTTT.

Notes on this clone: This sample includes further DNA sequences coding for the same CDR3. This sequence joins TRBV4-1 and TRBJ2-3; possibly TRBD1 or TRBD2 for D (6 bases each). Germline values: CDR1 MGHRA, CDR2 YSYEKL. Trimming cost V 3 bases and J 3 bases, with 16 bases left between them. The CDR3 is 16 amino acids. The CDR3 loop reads CASSHLTQGRTDTQYF. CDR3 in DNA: TGCGCCAGCAGCCACCTTACTCAGGGGAGGACAGATACGCAGTATTTT.

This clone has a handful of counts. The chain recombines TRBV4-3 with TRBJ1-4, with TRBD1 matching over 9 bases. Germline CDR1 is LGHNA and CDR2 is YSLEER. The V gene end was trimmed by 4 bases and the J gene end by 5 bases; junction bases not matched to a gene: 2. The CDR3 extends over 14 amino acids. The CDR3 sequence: CASSLGQGNEKLFF. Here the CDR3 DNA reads TGCGCCAGCAGCCTGGGACAGGGAAATGAAAAACTGTTTTTT.

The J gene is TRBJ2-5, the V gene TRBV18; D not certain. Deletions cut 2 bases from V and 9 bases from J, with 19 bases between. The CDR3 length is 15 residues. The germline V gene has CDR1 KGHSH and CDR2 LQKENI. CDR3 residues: CASSPAVGRSLAQYF. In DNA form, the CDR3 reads TGTGCCAGCTCACCAGCGGTGGGCCGGAGTTTGGCCCAGTACTTC.

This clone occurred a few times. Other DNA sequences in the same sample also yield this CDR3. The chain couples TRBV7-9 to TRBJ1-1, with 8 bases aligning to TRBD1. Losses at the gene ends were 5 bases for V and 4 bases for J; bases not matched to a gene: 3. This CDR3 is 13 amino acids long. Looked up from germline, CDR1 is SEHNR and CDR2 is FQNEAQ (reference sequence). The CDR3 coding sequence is TGTGCCAGCAGCCAAGGGACAGGCACTGAAGCTTTCTTT. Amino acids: CASSQGTGTEAFF.

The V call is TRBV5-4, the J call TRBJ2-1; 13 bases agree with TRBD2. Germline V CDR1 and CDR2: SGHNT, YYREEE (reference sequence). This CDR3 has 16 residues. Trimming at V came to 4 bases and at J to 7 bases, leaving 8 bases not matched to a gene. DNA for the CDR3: TGTGCCAGCAGCGTCGGGACTAGCGGGACTGTTAATGAGCAGTTCTTC. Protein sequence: CASSVGTSGTVNEQFF.

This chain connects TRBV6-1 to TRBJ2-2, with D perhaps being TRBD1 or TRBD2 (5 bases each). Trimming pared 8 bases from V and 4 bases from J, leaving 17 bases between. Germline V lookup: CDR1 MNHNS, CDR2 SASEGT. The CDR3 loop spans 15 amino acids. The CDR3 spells CASGTGTPGTGELFF. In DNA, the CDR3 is TGTGCCAGCGGGACGGGGACCCCGGGCACCGGGGAGCTGTTTTTT.

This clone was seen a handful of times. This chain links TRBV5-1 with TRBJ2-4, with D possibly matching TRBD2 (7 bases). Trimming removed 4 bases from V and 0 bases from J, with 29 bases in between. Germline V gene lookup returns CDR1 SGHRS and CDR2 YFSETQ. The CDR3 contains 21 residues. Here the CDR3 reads CASSPGGSRTEFELAKNIQYF. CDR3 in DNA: TGCGCCAGCAGCCCCGGGGGGAGTCGGACAGAGTTTGAACTAGCCAAAAACATTCAGTACTTC. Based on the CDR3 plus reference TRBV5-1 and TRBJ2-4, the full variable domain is KAGVTQTPRYLIKTRGQQVTLSCSPISGHRSVSWYQQTPGQGLQFLFEYFSETQRNKGNFPGRFSGRQFSNSRSEMNVSTLELGDSALYLCASSPGGSRTEFELAKNIQYFGAGTRLSVL.

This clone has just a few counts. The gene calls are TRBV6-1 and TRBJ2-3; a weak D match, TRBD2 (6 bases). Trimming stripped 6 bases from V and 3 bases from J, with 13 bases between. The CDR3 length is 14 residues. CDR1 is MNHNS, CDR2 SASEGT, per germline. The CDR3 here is CASSPGLRTDTQYF. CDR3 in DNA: TGTGCCAGCAGCCCGGGACTTAGGACAGATACGCAGTATTTT.

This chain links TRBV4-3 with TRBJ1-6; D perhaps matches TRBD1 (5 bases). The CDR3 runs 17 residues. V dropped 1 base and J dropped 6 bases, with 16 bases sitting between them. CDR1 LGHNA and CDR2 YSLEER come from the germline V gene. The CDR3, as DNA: TGCGCCAGCAGCCAAGGGGGTGTAGGACACCGTAATTCACCCCTCCACTTT. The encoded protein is CASSQGGVGHRNSPLHF.

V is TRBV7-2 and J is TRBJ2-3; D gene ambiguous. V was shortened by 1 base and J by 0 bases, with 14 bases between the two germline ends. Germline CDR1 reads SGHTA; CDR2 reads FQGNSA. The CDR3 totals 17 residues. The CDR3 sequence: CASSLGSAGSSTDTQYF. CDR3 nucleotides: TGTGCCAGCAGCTTAGGATCGGCAGGCTCTAGCACAGATACGCAGTATTTT.

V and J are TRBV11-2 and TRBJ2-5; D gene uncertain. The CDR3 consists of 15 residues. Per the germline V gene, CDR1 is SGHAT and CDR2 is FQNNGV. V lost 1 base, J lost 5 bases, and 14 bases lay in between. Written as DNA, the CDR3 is TGTGCCAGCAGCTTAGCAGGCACCTGGTTGGAGACCCAGTACTTC. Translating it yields CASSLAGTWLETQYF.

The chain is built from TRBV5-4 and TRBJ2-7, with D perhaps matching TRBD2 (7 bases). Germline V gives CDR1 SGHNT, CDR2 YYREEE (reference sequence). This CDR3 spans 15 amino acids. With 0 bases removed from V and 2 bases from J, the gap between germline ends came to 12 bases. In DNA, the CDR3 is TGTGCCAGCAGCTTGGGTGGGGGGGCCACCTACGAGCAGTACTTC. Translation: CASSLGGGATYEQYF. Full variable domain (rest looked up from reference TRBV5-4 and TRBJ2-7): ETGVTQSPTHLIKTRGQQVTLRCSSQSGHNTVSWYQQALGQGPQFIFQYYREEENGRGNFPPRFSGLQFPNYSSELNVNALELDDSALYLCASSLGGGATYEQYFGPGTRLTVT.